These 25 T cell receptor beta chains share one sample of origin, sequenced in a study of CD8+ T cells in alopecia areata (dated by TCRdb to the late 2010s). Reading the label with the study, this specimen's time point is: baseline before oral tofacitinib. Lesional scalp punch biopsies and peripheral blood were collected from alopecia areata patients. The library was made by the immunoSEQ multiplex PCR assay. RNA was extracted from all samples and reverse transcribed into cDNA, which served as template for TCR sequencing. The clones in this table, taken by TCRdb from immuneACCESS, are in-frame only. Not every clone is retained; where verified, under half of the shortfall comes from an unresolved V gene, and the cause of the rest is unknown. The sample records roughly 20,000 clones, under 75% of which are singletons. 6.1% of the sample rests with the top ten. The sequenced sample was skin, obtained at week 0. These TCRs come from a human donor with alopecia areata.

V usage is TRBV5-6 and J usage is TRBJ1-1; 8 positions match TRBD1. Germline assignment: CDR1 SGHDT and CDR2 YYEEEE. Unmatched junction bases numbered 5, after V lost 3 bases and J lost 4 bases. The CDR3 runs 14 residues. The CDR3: CASSYLDRATEAFF. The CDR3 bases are TGTGCCAGCAGCTACCTGGACAGGGCCACTGAAGCTTTCTTT.

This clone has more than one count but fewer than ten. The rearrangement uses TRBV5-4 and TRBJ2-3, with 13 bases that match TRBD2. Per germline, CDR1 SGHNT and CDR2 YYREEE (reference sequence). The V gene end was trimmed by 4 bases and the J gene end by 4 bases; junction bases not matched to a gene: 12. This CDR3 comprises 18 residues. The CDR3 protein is CASSQEAGTSGEADTQYF. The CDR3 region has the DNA TGTGCCAGCAGCCAAGAAGCGGGGACTAGCGGGGAGGCAGATACGCAGTATTTT.

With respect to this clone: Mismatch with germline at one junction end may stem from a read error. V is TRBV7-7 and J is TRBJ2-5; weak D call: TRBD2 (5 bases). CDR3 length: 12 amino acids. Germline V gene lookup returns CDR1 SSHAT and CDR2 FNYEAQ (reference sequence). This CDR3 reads CASSSTGETQYF. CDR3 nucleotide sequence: TGTGCTAGCAGCTCAACGGGGGAGACCCAGTACTTC.

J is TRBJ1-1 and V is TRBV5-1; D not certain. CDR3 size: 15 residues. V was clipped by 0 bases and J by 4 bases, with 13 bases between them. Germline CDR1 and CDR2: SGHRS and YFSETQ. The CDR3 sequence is CASSLVISTSTEAFF. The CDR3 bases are TGCGCCAGCAGCTTGGTAATCTCTACCAGCACTGAAGCTTTCTTT.

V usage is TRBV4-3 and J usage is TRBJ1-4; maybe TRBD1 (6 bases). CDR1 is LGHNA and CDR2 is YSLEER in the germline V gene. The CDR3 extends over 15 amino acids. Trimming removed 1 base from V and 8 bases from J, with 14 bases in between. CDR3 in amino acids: CASSQGSATGEKLFF. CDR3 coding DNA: TGCGCCAGCAGCCAAGGATCAGCGACAGGCGAAAAACTGTTTTTT.

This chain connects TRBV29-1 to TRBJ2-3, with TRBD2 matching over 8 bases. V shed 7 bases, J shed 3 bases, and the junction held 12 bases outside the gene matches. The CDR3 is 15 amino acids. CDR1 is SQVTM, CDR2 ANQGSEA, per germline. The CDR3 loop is CSATPGTRGTDTQYF. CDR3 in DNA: TGCAGCGCCACGCCCGGGACTAGAGGTACAGATACGCAGTATTTT.

The CDR3 region is CASRTGGGNEQFF. Here the CDR3 DNA reads TGTGCCAGCAGGACAGGGGGTGGCAATGAGCAGTTCTTC. The V and J genes are TRBV7-2 and TRBJ2-1; TRBD1 matches at 9 bases. The J segment lost 6 bases and the V segment lost 6 bases, leaving 3 bases of the junction unmatched. The CDR3 is 13 amino acids. CDR1 and CDR2 (germline): SGHTA, FQGNSA.

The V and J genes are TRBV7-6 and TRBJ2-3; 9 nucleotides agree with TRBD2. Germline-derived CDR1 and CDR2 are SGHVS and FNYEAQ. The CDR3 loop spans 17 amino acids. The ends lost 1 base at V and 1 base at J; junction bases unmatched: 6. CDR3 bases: TGTGCCAGCAGCTTAGGGGCTAGCGGGGCTCGCACAGATACGCAGTATTTT. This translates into CASSLGASGARTDTQYF.

CDR3 loop: CASSGPGLETDTQYF. CDR3 nucleotides: TGTGCCAGCAGCGGGCCGGGACTAGAGACAGATACGCAGTATTTT. The rearrangement uses TRBV9 and TRBJ2-3; 8 bases line up with TRBD2. Looked up from germline, CDR1 is SGDLS and CDR2 is YYNGEE. The CDR3 totals 15 residues. Trimming removed 3 bases from V and 3 bases from J; junction bases left unmatched: 6.

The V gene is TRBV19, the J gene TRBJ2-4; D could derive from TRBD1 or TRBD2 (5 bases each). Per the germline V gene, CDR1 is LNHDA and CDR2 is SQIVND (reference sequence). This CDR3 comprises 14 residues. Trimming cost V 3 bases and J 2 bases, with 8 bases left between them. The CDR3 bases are TGTGCCAGTAGTATTGGGACCTCCAAAAACATTCAGTACTTC. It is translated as CASSIGTSKNIQYF.

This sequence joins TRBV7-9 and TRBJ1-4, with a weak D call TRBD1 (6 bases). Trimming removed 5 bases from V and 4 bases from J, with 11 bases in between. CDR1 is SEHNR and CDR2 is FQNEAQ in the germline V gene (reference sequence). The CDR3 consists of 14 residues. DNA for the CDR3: TGTGCCAGCAGCCGGACAGTGTTTAATGAAAAACTGTTTTTT. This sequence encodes CASSRTVFNEKLFF.

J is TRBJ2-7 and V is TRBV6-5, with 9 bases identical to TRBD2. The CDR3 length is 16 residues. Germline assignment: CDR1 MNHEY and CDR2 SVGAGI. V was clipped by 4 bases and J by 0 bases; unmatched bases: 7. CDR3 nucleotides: TGTGCCAGCAGTTTTTCTCTAGCGGGACTCTCCTACGAGCAGTACTTC. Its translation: CASSFSLAGLSYEQYF.

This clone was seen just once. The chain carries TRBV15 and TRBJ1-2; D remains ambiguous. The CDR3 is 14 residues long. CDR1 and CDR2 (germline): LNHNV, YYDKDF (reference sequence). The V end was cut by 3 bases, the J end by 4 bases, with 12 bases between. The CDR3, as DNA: TGTGCCACCAGCAGTGTAGTGGGTATCTATGGCTACACCTTC. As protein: CATSSVVGIYGYTF.

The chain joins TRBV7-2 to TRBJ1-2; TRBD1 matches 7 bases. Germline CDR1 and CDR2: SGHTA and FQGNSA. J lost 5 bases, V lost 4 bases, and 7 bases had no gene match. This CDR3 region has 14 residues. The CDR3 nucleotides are TGTGCCAGCAGCTCACAGGGGCAGGGGTATGGCTACACCTTC. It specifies CASSSQGQGYGYTF.

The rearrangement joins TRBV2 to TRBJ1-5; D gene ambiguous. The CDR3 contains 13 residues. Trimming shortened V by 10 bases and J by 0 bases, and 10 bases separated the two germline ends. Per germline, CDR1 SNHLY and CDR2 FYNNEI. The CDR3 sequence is CATALYSNQPQHF. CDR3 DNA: TGTGCCACAGCCTTGTATAGCAATCAGCCCCAGCATTTT.

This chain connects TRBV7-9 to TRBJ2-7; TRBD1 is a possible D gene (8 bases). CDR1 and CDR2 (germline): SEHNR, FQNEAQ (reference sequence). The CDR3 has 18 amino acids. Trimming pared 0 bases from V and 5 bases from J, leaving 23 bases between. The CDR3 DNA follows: TGTGCCAGCAGCTTAGCCGGGTACGGGACAGGTGCGGGGGACGAGCAGTACTTC. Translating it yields CASSLAGYGTGAGDEQYF.

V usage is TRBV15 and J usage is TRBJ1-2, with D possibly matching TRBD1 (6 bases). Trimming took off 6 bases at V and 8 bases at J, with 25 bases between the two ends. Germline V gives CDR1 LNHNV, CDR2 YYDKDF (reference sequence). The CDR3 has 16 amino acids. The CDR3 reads CATSVTGGFGKMGYTF. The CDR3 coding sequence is TGTGCCACCAGTGTTACGGGGGGCTTTGGGAAAATGGGCTACACCTTC.

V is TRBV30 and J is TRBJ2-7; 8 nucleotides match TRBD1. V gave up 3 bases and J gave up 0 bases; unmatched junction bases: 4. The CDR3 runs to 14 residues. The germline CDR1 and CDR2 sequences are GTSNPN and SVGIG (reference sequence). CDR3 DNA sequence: TGTGCCTGGAGCACCGGGACAGGCTCCTACGAGCAGTACTTC. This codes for CAWSTGTGSYEQYF.

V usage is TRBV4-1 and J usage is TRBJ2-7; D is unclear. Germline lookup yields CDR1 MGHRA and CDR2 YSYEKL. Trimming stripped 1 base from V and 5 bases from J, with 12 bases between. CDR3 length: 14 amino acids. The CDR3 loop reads CASSQGVGVDEQYF. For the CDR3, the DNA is TGCGCCAGCAGCCAAGGGGTCGGCGTGGACGAGCAGTACTTC.

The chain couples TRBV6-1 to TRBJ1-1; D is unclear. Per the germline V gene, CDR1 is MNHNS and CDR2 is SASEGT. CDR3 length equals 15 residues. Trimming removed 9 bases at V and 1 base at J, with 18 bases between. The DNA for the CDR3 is TGTGCCAGTCAAGCCAACCACGTATCGAACACTGAAGCTTTCTTT. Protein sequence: CASQANHVSNTEAFF.

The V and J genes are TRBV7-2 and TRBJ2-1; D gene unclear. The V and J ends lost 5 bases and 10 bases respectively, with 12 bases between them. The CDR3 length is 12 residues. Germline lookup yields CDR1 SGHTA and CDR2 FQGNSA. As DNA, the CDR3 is TGTGCCAGCAGCGCCTCACGGGCGGAGCAGTTCTTC. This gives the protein CASSASRAEQFF. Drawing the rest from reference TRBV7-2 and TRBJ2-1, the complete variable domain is GAGVSQSPSNKVTEKGKDVELRCDPISGHTALYWYRQSLGQGLEFLIYFQGNSAPDKSGLPSDRFSAERTGGSVSTLTIQRTQQEDSAVYLCASSASRAEQFFGPGTRLTVL.

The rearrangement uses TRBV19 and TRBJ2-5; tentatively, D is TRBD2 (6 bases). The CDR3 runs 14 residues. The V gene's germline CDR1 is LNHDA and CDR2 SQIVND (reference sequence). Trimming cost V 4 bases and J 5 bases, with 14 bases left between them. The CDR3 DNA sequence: TGTGCCAGTAGTACTGCTAGCGCGGGTGAGACCCAGTACTTC. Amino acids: CASSTASAGETQYF.

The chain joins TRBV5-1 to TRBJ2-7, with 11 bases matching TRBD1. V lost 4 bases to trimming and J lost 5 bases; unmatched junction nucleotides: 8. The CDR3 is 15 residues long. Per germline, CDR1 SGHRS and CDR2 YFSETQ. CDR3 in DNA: TGCGCCAGCAGCCCCGGACAGGGGGCGGCTGACGAGCAGTACTTC. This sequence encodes CASSPGQGAADEQYF.

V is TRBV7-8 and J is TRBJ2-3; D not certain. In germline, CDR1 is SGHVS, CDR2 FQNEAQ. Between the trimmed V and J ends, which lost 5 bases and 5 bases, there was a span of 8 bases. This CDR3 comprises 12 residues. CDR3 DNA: TGTGCCAGCAGCCCCTCGGTAGATACGCAGTATTTT. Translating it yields CASSPSVDTQYF.

CDR3 nucleotides: TGTGCCAGCAGCACAGGGATGGGGACGGATGAGCAGTTCTTC. This translates into CASSTGMGTDEQFF. The chain carries TRBV5-4 and TRBJ2-1; maybe TRBD1 (6 bases). Germline V gene lookup returns CDR1 SGHNT and CDR2 YYREEE (reference sequence). Trimming removed 4 bases at V and 8 bases at J, with 16 bases between. The CDR3 is 14 residues long.